This record covers a single T cell receptor (beta chain). Germline V gives CDR1 SGHTA, CDR2 FQGNSA. V lost 2 bases to trimming and J lost 5 bases; unmatched junction nucleotides: 5. CDR3 length equals 15 residues. TCRdb reprocessed the 5' RACE reads via MiXCR and lists one record per CDR3 protein. The table has 45,000 to 60,000 distinct CDR3 sequences, around 24% seen once. The chain uses TRBV7-2 and TRBJ2-2; TRBD2 matches 7 bases. The sequence came from a female donor with breast cancer. The sequencing sample was made of tumor-infiltrating naive CD4+ T cells sorted from the breast tumor. The subset was: naive CD4+ T cells, CD4+CD45RA+CD25-. CDR3 loop: CASSLTGGGTGELFF. The CDR3 DNA is TGTGCCAGCAGCTTAACGGGAGGCGGGACCGGGGAGCTGTTTTTT.